These T cell receptor beta chains were read from a single sample in a study of blood T cell dynamics during melanoma immunotherapy. Measured with immunoSEQ multiplex PCR; TCRdb has only the in-frame clones, and not every one. The sample yields 25,000 to 35,000 clones, 80% to 85% seen once. The specimen comprised blood, sampled from a patient treated with checkpoint blockade. These receptors were taken from a human donor with melanoma. Each CDR3 is given with its conserved first and last residue. Fields, in order: CDR3 DNA, CDR3 protein, clone size, V gene, J gene, D gene. The D gene is left open where the match is weak. Only part of the rows carry a size: once, few, many, or a class if the clone is expanded.

CDR3nt: TGTGCCAGCAGCCTCGGACGGGTCAATCAGCCCCAGCATTTT
CDR3aa: CASSLGRVNQPQHF
abundance: NA
v_gene: TRBV6-6
j_gene: TRBJ1-5
d_gene: NA

CDR3nt: TGCGCCAGCAGGGAGGGCCCGGGCACCGGGGAGCTGTTTTTT
CDR3aa: CASREGPGTGELFF
abundance: NA
v_gene: TRBV5-1
j_gene: TRBJ2-2
d_gene: NA

CDR3nt: TGTGCCAGCAGCTTATTGGGACAGGGGTATGGGCTTTCTGAAGCTTTCTTT
CDR3aa: CASSLLGQGYGLSEAFF
abundance: NA
v_gene: TRBV7-3
j_gene: TRBJ1-1
d_gene: TRBD1

CDR3nt: TGTGCCAGCAGTAAAACCGGGACAGGAGGTGAAAAACTGTTTTTT
CDR3aa: CASSKTGTGGEKLFF
abundance: NA
v_gene: TRBV28
j_gene: TRBJ1-4
d_gene: TRBD1

CDR3nt: TGTGCCAGCAGCCGGAGGGGGACAGGGGACTACGAGCAGTACTTC
CDR3aa: CASSRRGTGDYEQYF
abundance: once
v_gene: TRBV7-2
j_gene: TRBJ2-7
d_gene: TRBD1

CDR3nt: TGTGCCAGCAGCGACGGAAATTCACCCCTCCACTTT
CDR3aa: CASSDGNSPLHF
abundance: few
v_gene: TRBV11-2
j_gene: TRBJ1-6
d_gene: NA

CDR3nt: TGTGCCAGCAGCCAGTCGAGGGGGGACAACTATGGCTACACCTTC
CDR3aa: CASSQSRGDNYGYTF
abundance: NA
v_gene: TRBV4-2
j_gene: TRBJ1-2
d_gene: NA

CDR3nt: TGTGCCAGCAGTTTGGCCAGCCACTCAACTAATGAAAAACTGTTTTTT
CDR3aa: CASSLASHSTNEKLFF
abundance: NA
v_gene: TRBV28
j_gene: TRBJ1-4
d_gene: NA

CDR3nt: TGTGCCAGCAGTCCGGGACAGGGGGGTATCTATGGCTACACCTTC
CDR3aa: CASSPGQGGIYGYTF
abundance: NA
v_gene: TRBV6-5
j_gene: TRBJ1-2
d_gene: TRBD1

CDR3nt: TGTGCCAGTAGCCCGGGACTAGCGGACCAAGAGACCCAGTACTTC
CDR3aa: CASSPGLADQETQYF
abundance: NA
v_gene: TRBV19
j_gene: TRBJ2-5
d_gene: TRBD2

CDR3nt: TGTGCCAGCAGTTCTAGGGACGGCCAGCCCCAGCATTTT
CDR3aa: CASSSRDGQPQHF
abundance: NA
v_gene: TRBV28
j_gene: TRBJ1-5
d_gene: NA

CDR3nt: TGTGCCAGCAGCTTGGATCAGGGGAGGACGAACACCATATATTTT
CDR3aa: CASSLDQGRTNTIYF
abundance: NA
v_gene: TRBV5-4
j_gene: TRBJ1-3
d_gene: NA

CDR3nt: TGTGCCAGCAGCTTAATGGGACAGGGCTACAATGAGCAGTTCTTC
CDR3aa: CASSLMGQGYNEQFF
abundance: NA
v_gene: TRBV7-2
j_gene: TRBJ2-1
d_gene: TRBD1

CDR3nt: TGCGCCAGCAGTGAACGGGCTGCCTCCTACGAGCAGTACTTC
CDR3aa: CASSERAASYEQYF
abundance: NA
v_gene: TRBV10-2
j_gene: TRBJ2-7
d_gene: NA

CDR3nt: TGTGCCAGCAGCGACAGGGTTGACGAGCAGTACTTC
CDR3aa: CASSDRVDEQYF
abundance: NA
v_gene: TRBV7-2
j_gene: TRBJ2-7
d_gene: TRBD1

CDR3nt: TGCGCCAGCAGTGAAAGTGCTGGTCTCGGGGAGCTGTTTTTT
CDR3aa: CASSESAGLGELFF
abundance: once
v_gene: TRBV10-1
j_gene: TRBJ2-2
d_gene: NA

CDR3nt: TGTGCCAGCAGCGTAGGGGTGGGCACTGAAGCTTTCTTT
CDR3aa: CASSVGVGTEAFF
abundance: few
v_gene: TRBV9
j_gene: TRBJ1-1
d_gene: NA

CDR3nt: TGTGCCAGCAGTTTGCTGTCGGGATCTCTCGGAAACACCATATATTTT
CDR3aa: CASSLLSGSLGNTIYF
abundance: NA
v_gene: TRBV28
j_gene: TRBJ1-3
d_gene: NA

CDR3nt: TGTGCCGCCCGCGATAGGGGGGCTGAAAAACTGTTTTTT
CDR3aa: CAARDRGAEKLFF
abundance: NA
v_gene: TRBV2
j_gene: TRBJ1-4
d_gene: NA

CDR3nt: TGTGCCAGCACAGGTCTCTCTGGGGCCAACGTCCTGACTTTC
CDR3aa: CASTGLSGANVLTF
abundance: NA
v_gene: TRBV2
j_gene: TRBJ2-6
d_gene: NA

CDR3nt: TGTGCCACCAGCAGAGAGCCCCCAGAACTAGCGACAGGGAACCTGTTTTTT
CDR3aa: CATSREPPELATGNLFF
abundance: NA
v_gene: TRBV15
j_gene: TRBJ2-2
d_gene: NA

CDR3nt: TGTGCCAGCAGCTTAGCCCTAACTGGACAGGGTGGCGACGAGCAGTACTTC
CDR3aa: CASSLALTGQGGDEQYF
abundance: few
v_gene: TRBV7-9
j_gene: TRBJ2-7
d_gene: TRBD1

CDR3nt: TGTGCCAGCTCGTATCAAGTGAGCTCCTACGAGCAGTACTTC
CDR3aa: CASSYQVSSYEQYF
abundance: NA
v_gene: TRBV28
j_gene: TRBJ2-7
d_gene: NA

CDR3nt: TGTGCCAGCAGCGGGACAGGGGGCATCCAGCCCCAGCATTTT
CDR3aa: CASSGTGGIQPQHF
abundance: NA
v_gene: TRBV2
j_gene: TRBJ1-5
d_gene: TRBD1

CDR3nt: TGTGCCAGTAGTACAATCCCTATCCTCCGCAATCAGCCCCAGCATTTT
CDR3aa: CASSTIPILRNQPQHF
abundance: few
v_gene: TRBV19
j_gene: TRBJ1-5
d_gene: NA

CDR3nt: TGCGCCAGCAGCTCGACCGGGACCAGTATACACATTCAGTACTTC
CDR3aa: CASSSTGTSIHIQYF
abundance: once
v_gene: TRBV5-1
j_gene: TRBJ2-4
d_gene: NA

CDR3nt: TGTGCCATCAGAGGGCCATTGGAGGCCCAGTACTTC
CDR3aa: CAIRGPLEAQYF
abundance: NA
v_gene: TRBV10-3
j_gene: TRBJ2-5
d_gene: NA

CDR3nt: TGTGCCAGCAGTTACTCGAATGGACTAGGAAGCGAGCAGTACTTC
CDR3aa: CASSYSNGLGSEQYF
abundance: NA
v_gene: TRBV6-5
j_gene: TRBJ2-7
d_gene: TRBD2

CDR3nt: TGTGCCAGCAGTGAAGGGGCAGTGCGGATTTATGGCTACACCTTC
CDR3aa: CASSEGAVRIYGYTF
abundance: once
v_gene: TRBV2
j_gene: TRBJ1-2
d_gene: NA

CDR3nt: TGTGCCAGCAGTCCGCGGACTAGCGGGAGGGCAGATACGCAGTATTTT
CDR3aa: CASSPRTSGRADTQYF
abundance: NA
v_gene: TRBV28
j_gene: TRBJ2-3
d_gene: TRBD2

CDR3nt: TGTGCCAGTAGTTCCGCCGGGACAGGTATTGGAAACACCATATATTTT
CDR3aa: CASSSAGTGIGNTIYF
abundance: NA
v_gene: TRBV19
j_gene: TRBJ1-3
d_gene: TRBD1

CDR3nt: TGTGCCAGCAGTGCCCAGATGGAGGGCGGCACTGAAGCTTTCTTT
CDR3aa: CASSAQMEGGTEAFF
abundance: NA
v_gene: TRBV6-4
j_gene: TRBJ1-1
d_gene: NA

CDR3nt: TGTGCCAGCAGCTCCCGCCATAGCGGGAGCTCCTACAATGAGCAGTTCTTC
CDR3aa: CASSSRHSGSSYNEQFF
abundance: once
v_gene: TRBV11-2
j_gene: TRBJ2-1
d_gene: TRBD2

CDR3nt: TGTGCCAGCAGCTTGCCCGATAGCACTGAAGCTTTCTTT
CDR3aa: CASSLPDSTEAFF
abundance: NA
v_gene: TRBV5-4
j_gene: TRBJ1-1
d_gene: NA

CDR3nt: TGTGCCAGCAGTACAAGGGAGATAATCGAGACCCAGTACTTC
CDR3aa: CASSTREIIETQYF
abundance: once
v_gene: TRBV9
j_gene: TRBJ2-5
d_gene: NA

CDR3nt: TGCGCCAGCAGCCTTGGACTAGCGGGAGTTGCAGATACGCAGTATTTT
CDR3aa: CASSLGLAGVADTQYF
abundance: NA
v_gene: TRBV5-1
j_gene: TRBJ2-3
d_gene: TRBD2

CDR3nt: TGTGCCAGCAGCTTAGGCACAGGGGTTTACGAGCAGTACTTC
CDR3aa: CASSLGTGVYEQYF
abundance: NA
v_gene: TRBV11-2
j_gene: TRBJ2-7
d_gene: TRBD1

CDR3nt: TGTGCCAGCAGTTTATCCCCGACAGGGGGCCTTTCACCCCTCCACTTT
CDR3aa: CASSLSPTGGLSPLHF
abundance: NA
v_gene: TRBV27
j_gene: TRBJ1-6
d_gene: TRBD1

CDR3nt: TGTGCCTGGAGTGGCCAGGAGAACTATGGCTACACCTTC
CDR3aa: CAWSGQENYGYTF
abundance: once
v_gene: TRBV30
j_gene: TRBJ1-2
d_gene: NA

CDR3nt: TGTGCCAGCAGTTTTACGGACAGGGGACACTCACCCCTCCACTTT
CDR3aa: CASSFTDRGHSPLHF
abundance: NA
v_gene: TRBV27
j_gene: TRBJ1-6
d_gene: TRBD1

CDR3nt: TGTGCCAGCAGCAGGACTAAAGGACTATCAAACACCGGGGAGCTGTTTTTT
CDR3aa: CASSRTKGLSNTGELFF
abundance: NA
v_gene: TRBV14
j_gene: TRBJ2-2
d_gene: NA

CDR3nt: TGTGCCAGTAGTAGGACAGAAAATGAAAAACTGTTTTTT
CDR3aa: CASSRTENEKLFF
abundance: NA
v_gene: TRBV19
j_gene: TRBJ1-4
d_gene: NA

CDR3nt: TGCGCCAGCAGCCCGGGCTACGAGCAGTACTTC
CDR3aa: CASSPGYEQYF
abundance: NA
v_gene: TRBV5-1
j_gene: TRBJ2-7
d_gene: NA